This passage covers 2 T cell receptor beta chains from one sample sequenced in a study of shared clonotypes between healthy human individuals. Using immunoSEQ multiplex PCR, the repertoire was profiled, and TCRdb retains in-frame clones only, with some absent. The table lists about 990,000 clones, about 80% of them singletons. The sequencing sample was made of memory CD4+ T cells from PBMCs. Subset meaning: CD45RA-negative fraction. The receptors originated from a man between 18 and 35 years old in good health. Some clones in this sample may be carry-over from other donors' samples.

The gene calls are TRBV28 and TRBJ2-3; TRBD2 aligns across 10 bases. Per germline, CDR1 MDHEN and CDR2 SYDVKM. There are 23 residues in the CDR3. The ends lost 4 bases at V and 1 base at J; junction bases unmatched: 26. The CDR3 DNA reads as TGTGCCAGCAGTTCACCCGGTTGGGGGGCTGGAATAGCGGGAGGCTGGGGCACAGATACGCAGTATTTT. Protein product: CASSSPGWGAGIAGGWGTDTQYF.

Concerning this clone: A read error is possible here, since a much larger clone lies one base away. The CDR3 reads CASSLDRDEQFF. CDR3 in DNA: TGTGCCAGCAGCTTAGACAGGGATGAGCAGTTCTTC. The V and J genes are TRBV5-8 and TRBJ2-1; 7 bases agree with TRBD1. V shed 2 bases, J shed 8 bases, and the junction held 1 base outside the gene matches. The CDR3 covers 12 residues. Germline lookup yields CDR1 SGHTS and CDR2 YDEGEE.